The 10 T cell receptor beta chains reported below all come from one sample, sequenced in a study of OX40 agonist ivuxolimab in advanced cancers. TCRdb's copy holds only in-frame clones and misses some; the assay was immunoSEQ multiplex PCR. This sample has tens of thousands of clones, with 70% to 90% found just once. This material consisted of CD4+ or CD8+ T cells sorted from blood, taken in a trial of the OX40 agonist ivuxolimab. The receptors shown here come from an adult with an advanced solid tumor such as melanoma, head and neck, liver or kidney cancer.

This chain joins TRBV5-8 and TRBJ1-6; 8 bases are a match to TRBD1. V gave up 4 bases and J gave up 9 bases; unmatched junction bases: 6. This CDR3 is built from 14 residues. The germline V gene encodes CDR1 SGHTS and CDR2 YDEGEE. The CDR3 bases are TGTGCCAGCAGCAATGGACAGGGCCCTTCACCCCTCCACTTT. This sequence encodes CASSNGQGPSPLHF.

The chain is built from TRBV15 and TRBJ1-5; 7 nucleotides line up with TRBD1. Unmatched junction bases numbered 7, after V lost 5 bases and J lost 6 bases. The CDR3 has 14 residues. CDR1 and CDR2 (germline): LNHNV, YYDKDF (reference sequence). The CDR3 sequence is CATSGRQGAQPQHF. The CDR3 region has the DNA TGTGCCACCAGCGGGAGACAGGGAGCTCAGCCCCAGCATTTT.

DNA for the CDR3: TGTGCCAGCAGCTTAAAAGGAGGCAGGGCCTACGAGCAGTACTTC. Translated, it gives CASSLKGGRAYEQYF. The chain uses TRBV7-3 and TRBJ2-5, with D possibly being TRBD1 or TRBD2 (5 bases each). The J call could be wrong; TRBJ2-7 is a better fit for the DNA end. The V gene's germline CDR1 is SGHTA and CDR2 FQGTGA. The CDR3 is 15 amino acids.

This sequence joins TRBV27 and TRBJ1-6, with D possibly TRBD1 on 5 matching bases. The length of the CDR3 is 16 residues. Trimming pared 3 bases from V and 0 bases from J, leaving 9 bases between. Germline CDR1 and CDR2: MNHEY and SMNVEV (reference sequence). CDR3 sequence: CASSLTRGSYNSPLHF. DNA for the CDR3: TGTGCCAGCAGTTTGACAAGGGGCTCCTATAATTCACCCCTCCACTTT.

J is TRBJ1-1 and V is TRBV5-1, with D uncertain. CDR3 length equals 17 residues. V was shortened by 0 bases and J by 0 bases, with 15 bases between the two germline ends. Looked up from germline, CDR1 is SGHRS and CDR2 is YFSETQ. CDR3 amino acids: CASSLVRSGSLNTEAFF. CDR3 nucleotide sequence: TGCGCCAGCAGCTTGGTCAGAAGCGGCTCTCTGAACACTGAAGCTTTCTTT.

The chain uses TRBV28 and TRBJ2-7; TRBD1 aligns across 8 bases. Germline values: CDR1 MDHEN, CDR2 SYDVKM. Trimming cost V 6 bases and J 2 bases; bases outside gene matches: 3. The length of the CDR3 is 13 residues. CDR3 in amino acids: CASRGQGAYEQYF. DNA for the CDR3: TGTGCCAGCAGAGGACAGGGCGCCTACGAGCAGTACTTC.

The gene calls are TRBV29-1 and TRBJ1-1; D gene uncertain. CDR1 and CDR2 from the germline V gene are SQVTM and ANQGSEA. CDR3 length: 13 amino acids. Trimming removed 3 bases from V and 1 base from J, with 9 bases in between. Here the CDR3 DNA reads TGCAGCGTTGACGGATTTGGGAACACTGAAGCTTTCTTT. Translated, it gives CSVDGFGNTEAFF.

The chain uses TRBV12-5 and TRBJ2-1, with 11 bases matching TRBD2. The CDR3 runs 22 residues. After removal of 1 base from V and 0 bases from J, the junction contained 17 bases not matched to a gene. The V gene's germline CDR1 is LGHNT and CDR2 FRNRAP. The CDR3 region is CASGLDGASGGLQTLSYNEQFF. The CDR3 coding sequence is TGTGCTAGTGGTTTGGATGGGGCTAGCGGGGGGCTTCAAACTCTCTCCTACAATGAGCAGTTCTTC.

CDR3 bases: TGCGCCAGCAGCCAAGATGAAGGATTAAACTCTGGAAACACCATATATTTT. Translation: CASSQDEGLNSGNTIYF. The chain uses TRBV4-1 and TRBJ1-3, with D unresolved. V dropped 0 bases and J dropped 0 bases, with 12 bases sitting between them. The CDR3 totals 17 residues. Germline CDR1 and CDR2: MGHRA and YSYEKL.

The J gene is TRBJ2-3, the V gene TRBV7-9; D unclear. V was cut by 3 bases and J by 6 bases, with 7 bases left in between. This CDR3 is 12 amino acids long. CDR1 is SEHNR, CDR2 FQNEAQ, per germline (reference sequence). The DNA for the CDR3 is TGTGCCAGCAGCTTCGGAGACGATACGCAGTATTTT. Translated: CASSFGDDTQYF.